The table lists the clone carrying this TCR beta chain with a few counts. The data derive from a study of metastatic and nonmetastatic thyroid tumors. TCRdb used MiXCR to call clones anew from the PCR reads. Found here are approximately 22,000 clones, 13% of them singletons; the top ten hold roughly an eighth. The CDR3 sequence is 15 residues long. CDR1 is SGHNT, CDR2 YYREEE, per germline (reference sequence). V lost 0 bases, J lost 4 bases, and 12 bases lay in between. Patients had received no treatment of any kind before thyroid surgery. The sequencing input was blood. The sequence was collected from a female donor with papillary thyroid cancer or a benign thyroid nodule (not recorded which). Some clones in this sample may be carry-over from other donors' samples. The chain has TRBV5-4 and TRBJ2-3; tentatively, D is TRBD1 (5 bases). The CDR3 sequence: CASSLDYARADTQYF. The CDR3 coding sequence is TGTGCCAGCAGCTTGGATTATGCCAGGGCAGATACGCAGTATTTT.